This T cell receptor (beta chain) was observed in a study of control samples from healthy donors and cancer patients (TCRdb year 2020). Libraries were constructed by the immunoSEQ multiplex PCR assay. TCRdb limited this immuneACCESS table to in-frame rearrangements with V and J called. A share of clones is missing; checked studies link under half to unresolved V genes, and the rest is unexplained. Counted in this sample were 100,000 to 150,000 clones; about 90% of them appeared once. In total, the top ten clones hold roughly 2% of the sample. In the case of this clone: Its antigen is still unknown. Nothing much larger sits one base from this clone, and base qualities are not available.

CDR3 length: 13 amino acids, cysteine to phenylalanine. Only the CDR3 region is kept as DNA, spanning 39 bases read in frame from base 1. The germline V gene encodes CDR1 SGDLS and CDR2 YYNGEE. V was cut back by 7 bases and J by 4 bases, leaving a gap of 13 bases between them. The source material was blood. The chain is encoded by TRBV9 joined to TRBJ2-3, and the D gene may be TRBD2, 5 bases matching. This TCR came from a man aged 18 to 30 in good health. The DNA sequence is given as TGTGCCAGCGGACTTTCCCTGCCAGATACGCAGTATTTT. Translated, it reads CASGLSLPDTQYF.